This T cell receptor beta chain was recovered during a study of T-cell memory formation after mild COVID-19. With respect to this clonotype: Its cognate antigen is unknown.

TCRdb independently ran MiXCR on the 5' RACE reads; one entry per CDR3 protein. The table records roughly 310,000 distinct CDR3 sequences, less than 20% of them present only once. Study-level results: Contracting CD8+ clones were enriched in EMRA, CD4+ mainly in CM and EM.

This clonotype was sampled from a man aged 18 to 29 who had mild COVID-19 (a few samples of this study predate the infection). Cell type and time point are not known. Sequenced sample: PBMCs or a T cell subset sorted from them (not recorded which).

CDR3 sequence reads: CASSYSQQGSSAEAFF. The DNA for the CDR3 is TGTGCCAGCAGTTACTCCCAACAGGGGTCGAGCGCTGAAGCTTTCTTT. The chain couples TRBV6-2 or TRBV6-3 to TRBJ1-1; TRBD1 aligns across 7 bases. Germline loops: CDR1 MNHEY, CDR2 SVGEGT. The CDR3 runs 16 residues. Unmatched junction bases numbered 10, after V lost 0 bases and J lost 6 bases.